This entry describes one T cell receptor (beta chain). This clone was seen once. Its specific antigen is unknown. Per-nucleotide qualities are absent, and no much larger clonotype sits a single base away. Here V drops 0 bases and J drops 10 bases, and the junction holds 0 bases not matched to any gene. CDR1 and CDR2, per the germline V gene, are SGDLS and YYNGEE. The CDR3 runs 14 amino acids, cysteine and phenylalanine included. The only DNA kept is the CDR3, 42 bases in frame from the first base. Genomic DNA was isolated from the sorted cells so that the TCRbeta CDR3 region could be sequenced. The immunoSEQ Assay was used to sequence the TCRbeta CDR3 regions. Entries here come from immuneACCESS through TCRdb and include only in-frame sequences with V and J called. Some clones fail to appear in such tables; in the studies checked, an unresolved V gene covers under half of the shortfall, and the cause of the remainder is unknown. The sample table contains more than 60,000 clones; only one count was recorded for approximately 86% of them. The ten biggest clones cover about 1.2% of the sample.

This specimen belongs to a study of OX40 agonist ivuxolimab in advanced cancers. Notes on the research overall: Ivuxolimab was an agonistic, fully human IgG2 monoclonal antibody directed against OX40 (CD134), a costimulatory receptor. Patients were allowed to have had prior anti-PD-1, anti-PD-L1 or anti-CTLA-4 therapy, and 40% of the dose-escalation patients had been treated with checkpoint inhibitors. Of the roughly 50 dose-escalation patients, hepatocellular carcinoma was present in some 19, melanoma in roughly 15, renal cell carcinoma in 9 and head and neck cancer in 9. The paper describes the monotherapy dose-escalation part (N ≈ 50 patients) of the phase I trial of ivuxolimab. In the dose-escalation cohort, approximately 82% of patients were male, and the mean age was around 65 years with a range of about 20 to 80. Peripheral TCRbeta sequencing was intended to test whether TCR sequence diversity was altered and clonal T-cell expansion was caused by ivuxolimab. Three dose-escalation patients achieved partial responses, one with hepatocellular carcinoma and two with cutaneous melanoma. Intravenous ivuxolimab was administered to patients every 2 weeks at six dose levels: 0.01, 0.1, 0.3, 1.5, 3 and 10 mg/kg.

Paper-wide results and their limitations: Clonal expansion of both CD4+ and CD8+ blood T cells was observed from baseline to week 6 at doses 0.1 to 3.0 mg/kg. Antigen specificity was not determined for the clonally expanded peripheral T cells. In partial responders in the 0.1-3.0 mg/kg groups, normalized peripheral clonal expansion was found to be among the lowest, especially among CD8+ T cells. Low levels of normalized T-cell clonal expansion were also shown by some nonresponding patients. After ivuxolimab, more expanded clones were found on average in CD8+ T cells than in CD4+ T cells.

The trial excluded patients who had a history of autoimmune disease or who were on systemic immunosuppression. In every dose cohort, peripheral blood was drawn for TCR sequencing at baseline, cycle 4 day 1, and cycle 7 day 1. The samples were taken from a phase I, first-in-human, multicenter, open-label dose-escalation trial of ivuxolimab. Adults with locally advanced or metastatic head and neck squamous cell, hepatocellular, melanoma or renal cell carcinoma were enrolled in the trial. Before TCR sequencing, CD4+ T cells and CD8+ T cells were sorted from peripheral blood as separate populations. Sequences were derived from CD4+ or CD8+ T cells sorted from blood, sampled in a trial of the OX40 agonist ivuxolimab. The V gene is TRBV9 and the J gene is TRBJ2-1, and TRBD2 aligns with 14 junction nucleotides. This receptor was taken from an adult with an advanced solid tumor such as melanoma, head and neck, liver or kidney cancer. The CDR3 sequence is CASSVGTSGGEQFF. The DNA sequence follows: TGTGCCAGCAGCGTAGGGACTAGCGGGGGGGAGCAGTTCTTC.